Sequencing of this TCR beta chain was carried out in a study of cytomegalovirus exposure and HLA in healthy donors. Study details: Counted in an early data release were about 85 million unique TCRs from HLA-typed donors. Findings and limits, study-wide: In a later analysis, several top co-occurrence clusters appeared linked to parvovirus B19, influenza, CMV and Epstein-Barr virus. A later analysis reportedly identified an Asian-associated ancestry cluster as carrying fewer N-insertions than the approximately 670-donor mean.

PCR involved 60 Vbeta and 13 Jbeta primers. Profiled with immunoSEQ multiplex PCR; TCRdb holds only in-frame clones, not every one. The sample gives around 190,000 clones, around 87% of which show up once; approximately 0.98% is in the top ten. In the case of this clone: Its antigen is unknown.

The ends lost 5 bases at V and 3 bases at J; junction bases unmatched: 6. Per germline, CDR1 MNHEY and CDR2 SVGAGI. CDR3 length equals 14 residues. Material: PBMCs. The clonotype originates from a boy aged 2-9 years in good health and CMV-seronegative. V gene TRBV6-5 combines with J gene TRBJ2-5, with 7 bases aligning to TRBD1. DNA of the CDR3: TGTGCCAGCAGTCAATCCGGGACAGAAGAGACCCAGTACTTC. Protein sequence: CASSQSGTEETQYF.